A single sample is the source of the 13 T cell receptor beta chains below, sequenced in a study of T cell responses to AZD1222 COVID-19 vaccine. Only in-frame clones appear in the TCRdb table, and some are missing; sequencing was by immunoSEQ multiplex PCR. The table records tens of thousands of clones, 70% to 85% of them present only once. Sample: peripheral blood, taken on day 0 of AZD1222 vaccination. The receptors were sampled from an adult in good health.

The chain links TRBV11-2 to TRBJ1-1; D gene uncertain. With 5 bases removed from V and 1 base from J, the gap between germline ends came to 5 bases. The CDR3 runs to 12 residues. In germline, CDR1 is SGHAT, CDR2 FQNNGV. The CDR3, as DNA: TGTGCCAGCAGCCTTCAGAACACTGAAGCTTTCTTT. Its protein product is CASSLQNTEAFF.

This clone was seen more than once but under ten times. The gene calls are TRBV7-9 and TRBJ1-4; D ambiguous. Trimming removed 5 bases at V and 7 bases at J, with 11 bases between. Germline values: CDR1 SEHNR, CDR2 FQNEAQ (reference sequence). The CDR3 length is 13 residues. This CDR3 reads CASSGRMGEKLFF. CDR3 in DNA: TGTGCCAGCAGCGGACGTATGGGTGAAAAACTGTTTTTT.

V is TRBV2 and J is TRBJ1-2; no firm D call. Trimming left V 2 bases short and J 8 bases short, with 15 bases between. Per the germline V gene, CDR1 is SNHLY and CDR2 is FYNNEI. There are 14 residues in the CDR3. This CDR3 is CASSEIETGGGYTF. The CDR3 bases are TGTGCCAGCAGTGAAATCGAGACGGGAGGAGGCTACACCTTC.

The chain uses TRBV19 and TRBJ1-1; no reliable D call. The CDR3 extends over 15 amino acids. The V gene's germline CDR1 is LNHDA and CDR2 SQIVND (reference sequence). V lost 0 bases, J lost 1 base, and 9 bases lay in between. CDR3 loop: CASSIDSRANTEAFF. Written as DNA, the CDR3 is TGTGCCAGTAGTATAGATTCTCGGGCGAACACTGAAGCTTTCTTT.

V and J are TRBV4-3 and TRBJ2-1; D remains unclear. There are 13 residues in the CDR3. Per germline, CDR1 LGHNA and CDR2 YSLEER. V lost 4 bases and J 7 bases, leaving 11 bases between the germline ends. CDR3 coding DNA: TGCGCCAGCAGCCCAGTGGTGGGGAATGAGCAGTTCTTC. Protein sequence: CASSPVVGNEQFF.

The chain combines TRBV14 with TRBJ2-2; perhaps TRBD2 as D (6 bases). CDR1 and CDR2 from the germline V gene are SGHDN and FVKESK. The CDR3 runs to 19 residues. V lost 5 bases and J lost 0, with 22 bases in between. The CDR3 coding sequence is TGTGCCAGCAGCGGATTTGGAGGGGTTTCGGATCCGAACACCGGGGAGCTGTTTTTT. Residues: CASSGFGGVSDPNTGELFF.

V gene TRBV4-3 combines with J gene TRBJ2-3; 7 positions match TRBD2. The CDR3 length is 15 residues. Trimming cost V 2 bases and J 6 bases; bases outside gene matches: 8. In germline, CDR1 is LGHNA, CDR2 YSLEER. Here the CDR3 reads CASSQFGTREDTQYF. The CDR3 region has the DNA TGCGCCAGCAGCCAATTTGGGACGCGGGAGGATACGCAGTATTTT.

The V call is TRBV19, the J call TRBJ1-4, with D unresolved. The CDR3 is made up of 12 amino acids. Germline V gene data show CDR1 as LNHDA and CDR2 as SQIVND (reference sequence). The V and J ends lost 10 bases and 4 bases respectively, with 10 bases between them. The DNA for the CDR3 is TGTGCCACCACATCGGGTAATGAAAAACTGTTTTTT. Amino acid sequence: CATTSGNEKLFF.

This clone was observed once. This chain connects TRBV6-2 or TRBV6-3 to TRBJ2-2; D remains unclear. This CDR3 is 16 amino acids long. Germline V CDR1 and CDR2: MNHEY, SVGEGT. Deletions cut 4 bases from V and 4 bases from J, with 16 bases between. The CDR3: CASSSRRRVLTGELFF. The CDR3 region has the DNA TGTGCCAGCAGTTCGAGACGACGGGTACTCACCGGGGAGCTGTTTTTT.

In its sample, this clone was seen once. The V and J genes are TRBV6-2 or TRBV6-3 and TRBJ2-7, with 10 positions matching TRBD2. CDR1 and CDR2 (germline): MNHEY, SVGEGT. V lost 4 bases and J lost 12; bases outside the gene matches: 6. The CDR3 sequence is 12 residues long. This CDR3 is CASSWGTSEMYV. CDR3 bases: TGTGCCAGCAGTTGGGGGACTAGCGAGATGTACGTC.

The chain joins TRBV5-1 to TRBJ2-1; D perhaps matches TRBD2 (6 bases). Germline loops: CDR1 SGHRS, CDR2 YFSETQ. The V gene lost 0 bases and the J gene lost 7 bases, with 17 bases spanning the gap. CDR3 length: 16 amino acids. The CDR3 sequence is CASSLGNGGRGNEQFF. CDR3 coding DNA: TGCGCCAGCAGCTTGGGGAACGGGGGACGAGGGAATGAGCAGTTCTTC.

This sequence joins TRBV2 and TRBJ2-5; TRBD2 is a possible D gene (5 bases). The CDR3 is 14 residues long. Trimming shortened V by 6 bases and J by 5 bases, and 16 bases separated the two germline ends. CDR1 SNHLY and CDR2 FYNNEI come from the germline V gene. CDR3 in amino acids: CASRKTGSLETQYF. CDR3 DNA: TGTGCCAGCAGAAAAACTGGGAGTCTGGAGACCCAGTACTTC.

By sample share, this clone is medium-sized (0.01 to 0.1%). The chain uses TRBV5-8 and TRBJ1-3; D is ambiguous. CDR1 and CDR2 from the germline V gene are SGHTS and YDEGEE. With 1 base removed from V and 6 bases from J, the gap between germline ends came to 8 bases. The CDR3 length is 13 residues. For the CDR3, the DNA is TGTGCCAGCAGCTTGATTATTTCAAACACCATATATTTT. Translation: CASSLIISNTIYF.